This T cell receptor (beta chain) was recovered during a study of blood T cell repertoires in COVID-19. Study-level background: Acute and convalescent COVID-19 specimens originated in the United States, Italy and Spain. Sources were T cells, B-cell-depleted T cells, or PBMCs; the material itself was cDNA or gDNA.

V was clipped by 0 bases and J by 1 base; unmatched bases: 3. This CDR3 comprises 15 residues. CDR1 and CDR2 (germline): SGHRS, YFSETQ. The repertoire was sequenced with immunoSEQ multiplex PCR; TCRdb's copy has only in-frame clones and lacks some. This table holds a few hundred thousand clones, roughly 88% found once. The receptor's source is a man older than 75 with acute or convalescent COVID-19. V usage is TRBV5-1 and J usage is TRBJ2-7, with 8 nucleotides matching TRBD2. Sequenced: peripheral blood. The CDR3 DNA follows: TGCGCCAGCAGCTTGGTTAGCGGGATTTCCTACGAGCAGTACTTC. Its translation: CASSLVSGISYEQYF. The full variable domain, its missing parts supplied by reference TRBV5-1 and TRBJ2-7, is KAGVTQTPRYLIKTRGQQVTLSCSPISGHRSVSWYQQTPGQGLQFLFEYFSETQRNKGNFPGRFSGRQFSNSRSEMNVSTLELGDSALYLCASSLVSGISYEQYFGPGTRLTVT.